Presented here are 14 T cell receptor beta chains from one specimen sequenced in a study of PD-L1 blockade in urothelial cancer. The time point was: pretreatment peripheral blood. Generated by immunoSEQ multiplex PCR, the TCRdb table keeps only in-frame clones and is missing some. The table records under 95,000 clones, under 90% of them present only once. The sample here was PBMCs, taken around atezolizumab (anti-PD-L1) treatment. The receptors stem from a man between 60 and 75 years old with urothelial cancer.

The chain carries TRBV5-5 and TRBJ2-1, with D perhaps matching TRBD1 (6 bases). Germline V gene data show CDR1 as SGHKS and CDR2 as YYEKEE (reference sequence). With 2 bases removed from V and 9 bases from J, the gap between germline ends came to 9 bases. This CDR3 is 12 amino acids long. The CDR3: CASSFQGSEQFF. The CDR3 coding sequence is TGTGCCAGCAGCTTTCAGGGGAGTGAGCAGTTCTTC.

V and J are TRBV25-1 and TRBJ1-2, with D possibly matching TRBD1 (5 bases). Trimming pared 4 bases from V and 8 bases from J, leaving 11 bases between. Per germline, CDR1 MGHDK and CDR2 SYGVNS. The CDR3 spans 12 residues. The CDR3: CASSARGVGYTF. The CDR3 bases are TGTGCCAGCAGTGCCCGGGGGGTAGGCTACACCTTC.

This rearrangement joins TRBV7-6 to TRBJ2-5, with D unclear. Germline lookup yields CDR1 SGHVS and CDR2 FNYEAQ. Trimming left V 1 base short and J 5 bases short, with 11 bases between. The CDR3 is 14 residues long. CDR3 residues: CASSLVLARETQYF. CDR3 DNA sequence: TGTGCCAGCAGCTTAGTCCTCGCGAGGGAGACCCAGTACTTC. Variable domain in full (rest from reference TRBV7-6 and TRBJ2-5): GAGVSQSPRYKVTKRGQDVALRCDPISGHVSLYWYRQALGQGPEFLTYFNYEAQQDKSGLPNDRFSAERPEGSISTLTIQRTEQRDSAMYRCASSLVLARETQYFGPGTRLLVL.

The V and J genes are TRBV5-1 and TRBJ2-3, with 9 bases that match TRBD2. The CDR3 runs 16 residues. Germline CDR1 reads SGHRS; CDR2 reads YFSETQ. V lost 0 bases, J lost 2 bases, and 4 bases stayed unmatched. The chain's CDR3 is CASSLAGGGATDTQYF. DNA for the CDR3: TGCGCCAGCAGCTTGGCCGGCGGGGGGGCCACAGATACGCAGTATTTT. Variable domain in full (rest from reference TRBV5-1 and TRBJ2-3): KAGVTQTPRYLIKTRGQQVTLSCSPISGHRSVSWYQQTPGQGLQFLFEYFSETQRNKGNFPGRFSGRQFSNSRSEMNVSTLELGDSALYLCASSLAGGGATDTQYFGPGTRLTVL.

The CDR3 is CASSLQGARSPLHF. The CDR3 bases are TGCGCCAGCAGCTTACAGGGGGCGCGCTCACCCCTCCACTTT. The chain has TRBV5-1 and TRBJ1-6; 9 bases align to TRBD1. The CDR3 extends over 14 amino acids. Germline CDR1 is SGHRS and CDR2 is YFSETQ. The junction had 4 bases not matched to a gene; V was cut back by 2 bases and J by 10 bases. The variable domain in full, with the rest retrieved from reference TRBV5-1 and TRBJ1-6, is KAGVTQTPRYLIKTRGQQVTLSCSPISGHRSVSWYQQTPGQGLQFLFEYFSETQRNKGNFPGRFSGRQFSNSRSEMNVSTLELGDSALYLCASSLQGARSPLHFGNGTRLTVT.

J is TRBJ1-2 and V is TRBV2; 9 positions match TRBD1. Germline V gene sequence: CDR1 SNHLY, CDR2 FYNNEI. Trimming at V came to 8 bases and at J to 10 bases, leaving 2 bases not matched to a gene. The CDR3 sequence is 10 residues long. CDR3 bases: TGTGCCAGCGGGACAGGGCTCTACACCTTC. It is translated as CASGTGLYTF.

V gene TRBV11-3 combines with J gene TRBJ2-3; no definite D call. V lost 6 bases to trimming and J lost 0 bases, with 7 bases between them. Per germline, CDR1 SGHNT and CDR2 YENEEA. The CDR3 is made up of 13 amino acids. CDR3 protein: CASSFPSTDTQYF. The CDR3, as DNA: TGTGCCAGCAGTTTCCCAAGCACAGATACGCAGTATTTT.

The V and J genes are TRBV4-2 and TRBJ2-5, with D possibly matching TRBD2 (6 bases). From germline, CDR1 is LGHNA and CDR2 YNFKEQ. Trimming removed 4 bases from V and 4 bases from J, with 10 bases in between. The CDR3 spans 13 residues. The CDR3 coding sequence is TGTGCCAGCAGCCTCCTGGAGGGAGAGACCCAGTACTTC. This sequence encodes CASSLLEGETQYF.

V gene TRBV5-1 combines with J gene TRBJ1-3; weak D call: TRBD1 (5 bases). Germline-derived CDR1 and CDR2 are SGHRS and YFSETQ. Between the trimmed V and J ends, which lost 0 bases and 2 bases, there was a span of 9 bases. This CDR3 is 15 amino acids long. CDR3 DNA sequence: TGCGCCAGCAGCTTGGCCGGGGGGACTGGAAACACCATATATTTT. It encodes CASSLAGGTGNTIYF.

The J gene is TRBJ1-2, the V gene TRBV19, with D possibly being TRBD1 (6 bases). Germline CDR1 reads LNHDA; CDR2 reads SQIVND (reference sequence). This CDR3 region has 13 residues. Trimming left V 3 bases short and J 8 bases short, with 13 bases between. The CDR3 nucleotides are TGTGCCAGTAGTATTGTGGGGGCGCGAGGCTACACCTTC. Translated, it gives CASSIVGARGYTF.

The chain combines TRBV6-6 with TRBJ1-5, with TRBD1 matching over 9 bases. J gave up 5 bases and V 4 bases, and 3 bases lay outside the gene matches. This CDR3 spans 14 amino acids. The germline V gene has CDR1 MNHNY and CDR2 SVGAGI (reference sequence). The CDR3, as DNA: TGTGCCAGCAGTTCCGGGACAGGGTATCAGCCCCAGCATTTT. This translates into CASSSGTGYQPQHF.

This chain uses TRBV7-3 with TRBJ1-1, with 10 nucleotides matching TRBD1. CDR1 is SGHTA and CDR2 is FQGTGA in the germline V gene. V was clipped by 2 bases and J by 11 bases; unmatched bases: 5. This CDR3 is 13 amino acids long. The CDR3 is CASSLGGQGNAFF. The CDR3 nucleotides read TGTGCCAGCAGCTTAGGGGGACAGGGGAACGCTTTCTTT.

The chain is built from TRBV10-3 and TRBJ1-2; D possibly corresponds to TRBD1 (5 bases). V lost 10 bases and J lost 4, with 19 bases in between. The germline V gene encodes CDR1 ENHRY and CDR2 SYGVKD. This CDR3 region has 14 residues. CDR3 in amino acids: CATSLPGRSYGYTF. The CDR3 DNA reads TGTGCCACCTCTCTCCCAGGGCGGAGCTATGGCTACACCTTC.

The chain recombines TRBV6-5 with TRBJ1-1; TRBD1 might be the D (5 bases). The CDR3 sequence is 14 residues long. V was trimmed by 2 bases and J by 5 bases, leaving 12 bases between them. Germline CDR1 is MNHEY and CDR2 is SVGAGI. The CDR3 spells CASSYQGPRTEAFF. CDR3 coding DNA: TGTGCCAGCAGTTACCAGGGTCCGAGGACTGAAGCTTTCTTT.